This TCR beta chain is drawn from a study of technical replicates of blood from a few donors. Method: immunoSEQ multiplex PCR; TCRdb's copy keeps in-frame clones and lacks some. The sample records about 68,000 clones, 95% to 97% being singletons. Unmatched junction bases numbered 7, after V lost 1 base and J lost 5 bases. The CDR3 length is 16 residues. Per germline, CDR1 SGHDT and CDR2 YYEEEE. The chain links TRBV5-6 to TRBJ2-5, with 11 bases matching TRBD2. This receptor was taken from a human donor in good health. Sequences were obtained from T cells isolated from PBMCs. The CDR3 region has the DNA TGTGCCAGCAGCTTGTATGGGACTAGCGGCTTCGAGACCCAGTACTTC. Its protein is CASSLYGTSGFETQYF.